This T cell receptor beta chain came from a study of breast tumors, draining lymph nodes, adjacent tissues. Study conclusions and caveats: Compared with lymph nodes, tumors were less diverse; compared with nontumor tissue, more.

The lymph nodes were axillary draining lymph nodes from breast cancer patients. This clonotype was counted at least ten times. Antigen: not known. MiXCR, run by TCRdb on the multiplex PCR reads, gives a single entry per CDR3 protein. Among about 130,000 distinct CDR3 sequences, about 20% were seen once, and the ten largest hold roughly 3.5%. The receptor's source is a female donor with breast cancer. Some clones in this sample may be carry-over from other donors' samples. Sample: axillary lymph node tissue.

The CDR3 region is CSARATAGSTDTQYF. CDR3 in DNA: TGCAGTGCTAGAGCAACAGCGGGGAGCACAGATACGCAGTATTTT. V is TRBV20-1 and J is TRBJ2-3; 7 nucleotides align to TRBD2. The trim removed 1 base at V and 0 bases at J, leaving 4 bases unmatched. Per the germline V gene, CDR1 is DFQATT and CDR2 is SNEGSKA (reference sequence). CDR3 length: 15 amino acids.